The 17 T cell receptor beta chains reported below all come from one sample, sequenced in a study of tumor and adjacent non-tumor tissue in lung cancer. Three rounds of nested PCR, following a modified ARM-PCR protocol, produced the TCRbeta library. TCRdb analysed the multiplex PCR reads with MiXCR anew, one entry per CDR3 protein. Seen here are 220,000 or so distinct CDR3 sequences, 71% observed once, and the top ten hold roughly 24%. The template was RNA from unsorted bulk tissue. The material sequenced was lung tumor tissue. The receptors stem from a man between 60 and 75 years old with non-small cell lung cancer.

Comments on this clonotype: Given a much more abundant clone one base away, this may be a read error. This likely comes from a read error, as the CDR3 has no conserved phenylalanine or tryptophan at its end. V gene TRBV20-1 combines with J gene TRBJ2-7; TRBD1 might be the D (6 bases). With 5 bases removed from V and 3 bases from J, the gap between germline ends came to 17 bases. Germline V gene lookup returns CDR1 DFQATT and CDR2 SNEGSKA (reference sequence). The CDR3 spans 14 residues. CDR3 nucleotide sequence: TGCAGTGCTGAAGACAGGACCACCTACTACGAGCAGTACCTC. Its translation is CSAEDRTTYYEQYL.

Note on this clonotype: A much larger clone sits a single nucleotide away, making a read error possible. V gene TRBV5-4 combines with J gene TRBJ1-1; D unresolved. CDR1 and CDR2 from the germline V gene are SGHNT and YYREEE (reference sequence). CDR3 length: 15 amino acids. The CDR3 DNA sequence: TGTGCCATCAGCACCGAGACAAGCCTGAACACTGAAGCTTTCTTT. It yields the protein CAISTETSLNTEAFF.

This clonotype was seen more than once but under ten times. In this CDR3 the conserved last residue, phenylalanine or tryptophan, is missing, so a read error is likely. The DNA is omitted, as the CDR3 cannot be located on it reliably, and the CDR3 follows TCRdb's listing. The CDR3 sequence: CASTRPPI. The genes are TRBV12-3 or TRBV12-4 and TRBJ1-5; the D call TRBD1 from the table was never checked on the DNA. The CDR3 length equals 8 residues, ends included.

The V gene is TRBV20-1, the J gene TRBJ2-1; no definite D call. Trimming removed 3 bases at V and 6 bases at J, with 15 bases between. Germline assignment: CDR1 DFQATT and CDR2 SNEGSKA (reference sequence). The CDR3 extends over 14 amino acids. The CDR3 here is CSARGRSLLNEQFF. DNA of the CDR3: TGCAGTGCTAGGGGCAGGAGCCTGCTCAATGAGCAGTTCTTC.

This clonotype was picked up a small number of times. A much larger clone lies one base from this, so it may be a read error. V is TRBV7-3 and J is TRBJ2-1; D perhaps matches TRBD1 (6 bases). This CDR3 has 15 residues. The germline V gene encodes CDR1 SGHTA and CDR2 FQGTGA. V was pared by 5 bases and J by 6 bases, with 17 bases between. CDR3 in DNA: TGTGCCAGCAGCCCCGATCAGGGGATTTTCAATGAGCAGTTCTTC. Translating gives CASSPDQGIFNEQFF.

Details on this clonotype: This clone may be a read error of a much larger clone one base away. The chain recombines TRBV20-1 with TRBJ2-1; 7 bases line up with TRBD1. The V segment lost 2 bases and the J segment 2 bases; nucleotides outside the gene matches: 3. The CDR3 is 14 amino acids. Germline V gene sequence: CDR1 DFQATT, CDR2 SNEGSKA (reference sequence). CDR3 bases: TGCAGTGCTAGAATTCAGGGGGCCTACAATGAGCAGTTCTTC. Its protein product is CSARIQGAYNEQFF.

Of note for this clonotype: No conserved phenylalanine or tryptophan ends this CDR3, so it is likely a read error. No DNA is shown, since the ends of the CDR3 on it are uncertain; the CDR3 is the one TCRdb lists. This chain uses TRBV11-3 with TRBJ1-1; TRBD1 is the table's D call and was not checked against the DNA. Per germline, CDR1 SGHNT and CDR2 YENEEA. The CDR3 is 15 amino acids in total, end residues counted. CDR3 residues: CASSAGQGGNTETFY.

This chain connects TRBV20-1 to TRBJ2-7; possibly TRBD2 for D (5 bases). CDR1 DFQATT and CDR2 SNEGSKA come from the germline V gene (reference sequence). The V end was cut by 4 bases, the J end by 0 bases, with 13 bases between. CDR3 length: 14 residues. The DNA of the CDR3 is TGCAGTGCTACCTGGACGGGAAGCTCCTACGAGCAGTACGTC. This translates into CSATWTGSSYEQYV.

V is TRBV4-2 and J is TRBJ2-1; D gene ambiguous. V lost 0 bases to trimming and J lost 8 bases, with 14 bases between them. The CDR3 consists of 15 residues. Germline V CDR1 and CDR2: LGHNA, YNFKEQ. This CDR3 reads CASSQDQVPSDEQFF. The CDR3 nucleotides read TGTGCCAGCAGCCAAGATCAAGTCCCTAGTGATGAGCAGTTCTTC.

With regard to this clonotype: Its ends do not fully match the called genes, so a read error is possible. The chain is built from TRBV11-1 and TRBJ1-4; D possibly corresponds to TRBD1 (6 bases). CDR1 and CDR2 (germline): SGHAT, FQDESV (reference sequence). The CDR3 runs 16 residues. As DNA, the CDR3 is TGTGCCAGCAGCTTCGGCAGGGGAGTAACTAATGAAAAACTGTTATTT. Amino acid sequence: CASSFGRGVTNEKLLF.

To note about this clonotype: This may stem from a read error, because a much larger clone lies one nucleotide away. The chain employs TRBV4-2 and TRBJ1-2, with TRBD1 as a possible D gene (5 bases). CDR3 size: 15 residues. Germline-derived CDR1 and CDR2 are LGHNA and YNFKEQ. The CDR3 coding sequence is TGTGCCAGCAGCCATCGGGGCCGGGTTGGGTATGTCTACACCTTC. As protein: CASSHRGRVGYVYTF.

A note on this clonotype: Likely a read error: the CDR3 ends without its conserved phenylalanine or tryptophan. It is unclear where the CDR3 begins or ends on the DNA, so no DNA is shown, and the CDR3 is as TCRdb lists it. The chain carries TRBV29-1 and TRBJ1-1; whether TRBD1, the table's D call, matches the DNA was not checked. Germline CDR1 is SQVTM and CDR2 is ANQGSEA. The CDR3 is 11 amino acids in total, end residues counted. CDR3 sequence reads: CSVATGGPAFY.

CDR3: CASSFGRGGSYGYTF. The CDR3 DNA sequence: TGTGCCAGCAGCTTCGGGAGAGGGGGGAGCTATGGCTACACCTTC. V and J are TRBV5-6 and TRBJ1-2; tentatively, D is TRBD1 (6 bases). The germline V gene has CDR1 SGHDT and CDR2 YYEEEE. This CDR3 is 15 amino acids long. Trimming cost V 2 bases and J 4 bases, with 15 bases left between them.

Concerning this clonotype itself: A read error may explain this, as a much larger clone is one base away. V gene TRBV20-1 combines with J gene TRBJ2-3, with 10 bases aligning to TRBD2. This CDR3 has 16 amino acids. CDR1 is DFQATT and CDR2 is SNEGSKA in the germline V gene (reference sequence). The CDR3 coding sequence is TGCAGTGTTAGAGATCCGCCTAGCGGGAGTTCAGATACGCAGTATTTT. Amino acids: CSVRDPPSGSSDTQYF.

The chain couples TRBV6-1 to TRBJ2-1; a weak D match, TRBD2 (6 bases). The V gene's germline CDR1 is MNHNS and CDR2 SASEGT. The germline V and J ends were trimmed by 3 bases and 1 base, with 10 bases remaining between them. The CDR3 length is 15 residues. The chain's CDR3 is CASSDGGTSYNEQFF. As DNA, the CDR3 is TGTGCCAGCAGTGATGGGGGGACGTCCTACAATGAGCAGTTCTTC.

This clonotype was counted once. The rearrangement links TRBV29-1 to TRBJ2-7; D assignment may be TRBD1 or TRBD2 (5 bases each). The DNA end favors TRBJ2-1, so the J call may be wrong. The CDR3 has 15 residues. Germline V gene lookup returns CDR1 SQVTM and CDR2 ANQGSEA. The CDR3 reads CSVISRRGEGGEQFF. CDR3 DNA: TGCAGCGTGATATCCCGTCGAGGGGAAGGCGGCGAGCAGTTCTTC.

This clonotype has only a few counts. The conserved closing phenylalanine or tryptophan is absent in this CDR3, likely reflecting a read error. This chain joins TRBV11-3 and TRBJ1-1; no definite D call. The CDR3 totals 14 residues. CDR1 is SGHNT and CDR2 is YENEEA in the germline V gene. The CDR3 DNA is TGTGCCAGCAGCTTAATGGGGAGAGGGCCTGAGGCTTTCATT. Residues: CASSLMGRGPEAFI.